The entry that follows covers one T cell receptor beta chain sequence. The antigen remains unidentified. This record comes from a study of glioma-infiltrating T cells after dendritic cell vaccination. Whole-study findings and limits: Higher TCR clonality did not directly relate to longer survival. The cohort had few patients with full blood and tumor sets.

Amplification used 60 V beta primers and 13 J beta primers. This table comes from immunoSEQ multiplex PCR, and its TCRdb copy is limited to in-frame clones, with some not included. The table includes tens of thousands of clones, approximately 85% detected once. None of the glioblastoma patients had an isocitrate dehydrogenase mutation. The germline V gene encodes CDR1 SQVTM and CDR2 ANQGSEA. This CDR3 has 13 amino acids. Trimming removed 8 bases from V and 2 bases from J, with 14 bases in between. This chain connects TRBV29-1 to TRBJ2-3; D not resolved. The origin of this receptor is a human donor with glioblastoma. The input for sequencing was blood, taken before dendritic cell vaccination. The CDR3 sequence: CSKRGVTTDTQYF. The CDR3, as DNA: TGCAGCAAACGAGGAGTAACCACAGATACGCAGTATTTT.